This passage covers 2 T cell receptor beta chains from one sample sequenced in a study of T-cell memory formation after mild COVID-19. TCRdb called the 5' RACE reads again in MiXCR, with one record for every CDR3 protein. The table lists some 210,000 distinct CDR3 sequences, approximately 20% of them singletons. Sequenced material: PBMCs or a T cell subset sorted from them (not recorded which). The receptor set was obtained from an adult woman who had mild COVID-19 (a few samples of this study predate the infection). Cell type and time point are not known.

This clonotype was recorded a few times. The rearrangement links TRBV7-2 to TRBJ2-7; 7 bases match TRBD2. Germline CDR1 reads SGHTA; CDR2 reads FQGNSA. V shed 5 bases, J shed 0 bases, and the junction held 13 bases outside the gene matches. There are 17 residues in the CDR3. The chain's CDR3 is CASSPSPGGRASYEQYF. CDR3 coding DNA: TGTGCCAGCAGCCCCTCTCCGGGCGGGAGAGCCTCCTACGAGCAGTACTTC.

The rearrangement uses TRBV24-1 and TRBJ2-3; tentative D call: TRBD1 (6 bases). With 6 bases removed from V and 3 bases from J, the gap between germline ends came to 18 bases. CDR1 KGHDR and CDR2 SFDVKD come from the germline V gene. The CDR3 is 16 residues long. In DNA form, the CDR3 reads TGTGCCACCAGTTCCTTTAGGGGGATAGGAACAGATACGCAGTATTTT. Translated: CATSSFRGIGTDTQYF.